Sequencing of this T cell receptor beta chain was carried out in a study of blood T cell repertoires in COVID-19. Across the study: Samples of COVID-19 (acute and convalescent) were obtained from the United States, Italy and Spain.

Trimming pared 5 bases from V and 2 bases from J, leaving 5 bases between. Germline V CDR1 and CDR2: SGHTA, FQGTGA. The CDR3 contains 12 residues. The repertoire was sequenced with immunoSEQ multiplex PCR; TCRdb's copy has only in-frame clones and lacks some. The data hold approximately 270,000 clones, with around 86% observed a single time. This sequence joins TRBV7-3 and TRBJ2-3, with unresolved D. The clonotype originates from a middle-aged man with active or convalescent COVID-19. Sequenced material: peripheral blood. The CDR3 reads CASSPSTDTQYF. The CDR3 DNA follows: TGTGCCAGCAGCCCCTCCACAGATACGCAGTATTTT.